Below are 10 T cell receptor beta chains sequenced from a single sample in a study of control samples from healthy donors and cancer patients. The data were produced by immunoSEQ multiplex PCR, yet TCRdb's version contains in-frame clones alone and is incomplete. The sample lists about 180,000 clones, 90% occurring once. Sequenced: blood. These receptors were taken from a woman aged 50 to 60 in good health.

J is TRBJ2-1 and V is TRBV5-1; D call uncertain. This CDR3 comprises 15 residues. The V gene's germline CDR1 is SGHRS and CDR2 YFSETQ. The V and J ends lost 0 bases and 5 bases respectively, with 12 bases between them. CDR3: CASSLGQADHNEQFF. The CDR3 nucleotides are TGCGCCAGCAGCTTGGGTCAGGCAGACCACAATGAGCAGTTCTTC.

The J gene is TRBJ1-4, the V gene TRBV5-5; possibly TRBD1 for D (5 bases). The CDR3 spans 15 residues. Germline V lookup: CDR1 SGHKS, CDR2 YYEKEE (reference sequence). Trimming removed 2 bases at V and 8 bases at J, with 16 bases between. The CDR3: CASSFGSGGDEKLFF. The DNA for the CDR3 is TGTGCCAGCAGCTTTGGGAGCGGGGGGGACGAAAAACTGTTTTTT.

The gene calls are TRBV9 and TRBJ1-5; D remains unclear. The germline V gene has CDR1 SGDLS and CDR2 YYNGEE. This CDR3 is built from 14 residues. V was pared by 0 bases and J by 6 bases, with 10 bases between. This chain's CDR3 is CASSVGGSGQPQHF. DNA for the CDR3: TGTGCCAGCAGCGTAGGCGGGAGCGGTCAGCCCCAGCATTTT.

V gene TRBV25-1 combines with J gene TRBJ1-1; weak D call: TRBD1 (6 bases). CDR1 is MGHDK, CDR2 SYGVNS, per germline. Between the trimmed V and J ends, which lost 7 bases and 1 base, there was a span of 10 bases. There are 13 residues in the CDR3. In nucleotides, the CDR3 is TGTGCCAGCACGGGACAAGGGAACACTGAAGCTTTCTTT. Translation: CASTGQGNTEAFF.

The chain carries TRBV6-6 and TRBJ2-1, with 11 bases fitting TRBD1. The CDR3 contains 17 residues. The junction had 10 bases not matched to a gene; V was cut back by 5 bases and J by 4 bases. Germline V gene lookup returns CDR1 MNHNY and CDR2 SVGAGI (reference sequence). The CDR3 DNA is TGTGCCAGCAGTCCGGTCCCCGGGACAGGGGGTTACAATGAGCAGTTCTTC. This gives the protein CASSPVPGTGGYNEQFF.

The CDR3: CASSSAGYNEQFF. CDR3 coding DNA: TGTGCCAGCAGCTCCGCGGGTTACAATGAGCAGTTCTTC. This sequence joins TRBV7-9 and TRBJ2-1, with TRBD2 as a possible D gene (5 bases). From germline, CDR1 is SEHNR and CDR2 FQNEAQ (reference sequence). The CDR3 length is 13 residues. The V gene lost 4 bases and the J gene lost 4 bases, with 8 bases spanning the gap.

This rearrangement joins TRBV7-9 to TRBJ1-2; D gene uncertain. Germline CDR1 and CDR2: SEHNR and FQNEAQ (reference sequence). The ends were cut back, 4 bases at V and 4 bases at J, with 13 bases in the middle. The CDR3 totals 14 residues. The CDR3 coding sequence is TGTGCCAGCAGCTCCACGGTCTCGGGCTATGGCTACACCTTC. Its protein is CASSSTVSGYGYTF.

The chain carries TRBV5-6 and TRBJ2-6; D not resolved. This CDR3 spans 15 amino acids. Germline CDR1 and CDR2: SGHDT and YYEEEE. Trimming pared 1 base from V and 4 bases from J, leaving 9 bases between. This chain's CDR3 is CASSLILSGANVLTF. The CDR3 region has the DNA TGTGCCAGCAGCTTGATCCTTTCCGGGGCCAACGTCCTGACTTTC. Using reference TRBV5-6 and TRBJ2-6 for the parts outside the CDR3, the full variable domain is DAGVTQSPTHLIKTRGQQVTLRCSPKSGHDTVSWYQQALGQGPQFIFQYYEEEERQRGNFPDRFSGHQFPNYSSELNVNALLLGDSALYLCASSLILSGANVLTFGAGSRLTVL.

This chain uses TRBV4-2 with TRBJ2-5; D is tentatively TRBD1 or TRBD2 (5 bases each). The CDR3 consists of 13 residues. Germline V gene sequence: CDR1 LGHNA, CDR2 YNFKEQ. V lost 4 bases, J lost 2 bases, and 8 bases lay in between. CDR3 sequence reads: CASSPGPQETQYF. The CDR3 DNA is TGTGCCAGCAGCCCGGGGCCTCAAGAGACCCAGTACTTC.

The chain couples TRBV21-1 to TRBJ1-6; TRBD1, the D gene given by the table, was not confirmed from the DNA. TRBV21-1 is given as a pseudogene. CDR3 size: 17 residues. In DNA form, the CDR3 reads TGTGCCAGCAGCCCTTGGGACAGGAACGCCTATAATTCACCCCTCCACTTT. As protein: CASSPWDRNAYNSPLHF.